This entry lists 20 T cell receptor beta chains sequenced from one sample in a study of cytomegalovirus exposure and HLA in healthy donors. Amplification used 60 Vbeta primers and 13 Jbeta primers. The table came from immunoSEQ multiplex PCR; TCRdb's copy has only in-frame clones and leaves some out. The profile shows around 130,000 clones, 74% of them singletons. The sample consisted of PBMCs. The receptors come from a man between 35 and 55 years old in good health and CMV-seropositive.

With respect to this clone: One end of the junction fails to match germline, which may point to a read error. V usage is TRBV7-9 and J usage is TRBJ2-7; possibly TRBD1 for D (6 bases). Germline V CDR1 and CDR2: SEHNR, FQNEAQ (reference sequence). The CDR3 is 13 residues long. CDR3 in DNA: TGTTCCAGCAGCAACAGGGAATCCTACGAGCAGTACTTC. It specifies CSSSNRESYEQYF.

This chain uses TRBV7-9 with TRBJ1-4; 10 bases agree with TRBD1. This CDR3 has 15 amino acids. Germline CDR1 and CDR2: SEHNR and FQNEAQ (reference sequence). J gave up 7 bases and V 4 bases, and 6 bases lay outside the gene matches. In DNA, the CDR3 is TGTGCCAGCAGCTCGGGACAGGGGATGGTTGAAAAACTGTTTTTT. It yields the protein CASSSGQGMVEKLFF.

This sequence joins TRBV9 and TRBJ2-7, with TRBD2 matching over 7 bases. V gave up 8 bases and J gave up 7 bases; unmatched junction bases: 12. CDR3 length equals 13 residues. Germline-derived CDR1 and CDR2 are SGDLS and YYNGEE. CDR3 residues: CASAREGLREQYF. As DNA, the CDR3 is TGTGCCAGTGCCAGGGAGGGACTTCGGGAGCAGTACTTC.

The genes are TRBV19 and TRBJ1-1; TRBD1 agrees at 8 bases. CDR1 and CDR2 (germline): LNHDA, SQIVND (reference sequence). V shed 5 bases, J shed 5 bases, and the junction held 7 bases outside the gene matches. The CDR3 runs to 14 residues. CDR3 nucleotides: TGTGCCAGTAGTCCAGGGGGCGAGGGGACTGAAGCTTTCTTT. As protein: CASSPGGEGTEAFF.

A remark on this clone: The sample holds other DNA sequences that translate to the same CDR3. J is TRBJ1-2 and V is TRBV11-2; 10 bases align to TRBD1. The CDR3 length is 15 residues. CDR1 is SGHAT, CDR2 FQNNGV, per germline. Unmatched junction bases numbered 8, after V lost 5 bases and J lost 5 bases. The CDR3 sequence: CASSRDRGRKYGYTF. CDR3 DNA sequence: TGTGCCAGCAGCCGAGACAGGGGGCGAAAGTATGGCTACACCTTC. The variable domain in full, with the rest retrieved from reference TRBV11-2 and TRBJ1-2, is EAGVAQSPRYKIIEKRQSVAFWCNPISGHATLYWYQQILGQGPKLLIQFQNNGVVDDSQLPKDRFSAERLKGVDSTLKIQPAKLEDSAVYLCASSRDRGRKYGYTFGSGTRLTVV.

The rearrangement uses TRBV29-1 and TRBJ2-7; the D gene is possibly TRBD1 (6 bases). Trimming took off 7 bases at V and 0 bases at J, with 13 bases between the two ends. CDR1 and CDR2 from the germline V gene are SQVTM and ANQGSEA. The CDR3 contains 13 residues. The CDR3 region is CSASPGDSYEQYF. The CDR3 DNA is TGCAGCGCCTCACCAGGGGACTCCTACGAGCAGTACTTC.

This chain uses TRBV27 with TRBJ2-1; 11 positions match TRBD2. V shed 1 base, J shed 7 bases, and the junction held 6 bases outside the gene matches. Germline CDR1 is MNHEY and CDR2 is SMNVEV (reference sequence). The CDR3 is 16 residues long. The CDR3 region is CASSLFRTSGPNEQFF. CDR3 DNA: TGTGCCAGCAGTTTATTTAGGACTAGCGGGCCTAATGAGCAGTTCTTC.

The chain recombines TRBV21-1 with TRBJ2-7; the tabulated D call, TRBD2, remains unverified against the DNA. TRBV21-1 is listed as a pseudogene. The CDR3 consists of 15 residues. The CDR3 loop is CASSKKADFSYEQYF. CDR3 bases: TGTGCCAGCAGCAAGAAGGCCGACTTCTCCTACGAGCAGTACTTC.

The chain joins TRBV15 to TRBJ2-1; 7 bases are a match to TRBD2. The CDR3 covers 14 residues. Germline V gene lookup returns CDR1 LNHNV and CDR2 YYDKDF (reference sequence). J was trimmed by 5 bases and V by 5 bases; bases with no gene match: 6. CDR3 region: CATSRGRANNEQFF. The CDR3 DNA sequence: TGTGCCACCAGCCGCGGGAGAGCAAACAATGAGCAGTTCTTC.

The V and J genes are TRBV19 and TRBJ2-1, with 9 bases aligning to TRBD1. This CDR3 region has 15 residues. Losses at the gene ends were 9 bases for V and 8 bases for J; bases not matched to a gene: 14. Germline V gives CDR1 LNHDA, CDR2 SQIVND (reference sequence). This CDR3 is CASRGSGTGIHEQFF. In DNA, the CDR3 is TGTGCCAGCAGAGGTTCCGGGACAGGGATTCATGAGCAGTTCTTC.

The chain recombines TRBV14 with TRBJ1-4; unclear D gene. The germline CDR1 and CDR2 sequences are SGHDN and FVKESK. Trimming cost V 0 bases and J 3 bases, with 5 bases left between them. CDR3 length equals 14 residues. The CDR3 loop reads CASSQDRPNEKLFF. DNA for the CDR3: TGTGCCAGCAGCCAAGATCGTCCTAATGAAAAACTGTTTTTT. Complete variable domain (other parts from reference TRBV14 and TRBJ1-4): EAGVTQFPSHSVIEKGQTVTLRCDPISGHDNLYWYRRVMGKEIKFLLHFVKESKQDESGMPNNRFLAERTGGTYSTLKVQPAELEDSGVYFCASSQDRPNEKLFFGSGTQLSVL.

The V call is TRBV6-6, the J call TRBJ1-1; weak D call: TRBD1 (5 bases). The germline V gene encodes CDR1 MNHNY and CDR2 SVGAGI (reference sequence). This CDR3 is built from 14 residues. Trimming took off 3 bases at V and 5 bases at J, with 13 bases between the two ends. CDR3 region: CASSYTSGGTEAFF. The CDR3 DNA reads as TGTGCCAGCAGTTATACGTCGGGGGGAACTGAAGCTTTCTTT.

The table lists this clone with a few counts. This chain joins TRBV29-1 and TRBJ2-3; no definite D call. The CDR3 runs 13 residues. V shed 1 base and J shed 3 bases, with 8 bases lying between them. Germline V gene data show CDR1 as SQVTM and CDR2 as ANQGSEA. The DNA for the CDR3 is TGCAGCGTTGAAGGGCGACTTACAGATACGCAGTATTTT. Amino acid sequence: CSVEGRLTDTQYF.

This clone came up a few times. As DNA, the CDR3 is TGTGCCACCAGCAGAGAGGACAGGGGGAACACTGAAGCTTTCTTT. It specifies CATSREDRGNTEAFF. This chain uses TRBV15 with TRBJ1-1, with 9 bases matching TRBD1. This CDR3 contains 15 residues. Germline CDR1 is LNHNV and CDR2 is YYDKDF (reference sequence). Trimming at V came to 0 bases and at J to 1 base, leaving 0 bases not matched to a gene.

The table lists this clone with a count of one. Distinct nucleotide sequences in the sample also encode this CDR3. The chain uses TRBV10-3 and TRBJ1-2; 9 bases are shared with TRBD1. V gave up 4 bases and J gave up 8 bases; unmatched junction bases: 5. This CDR3 is 13 amino acids long. Per germline, CDR1 ENHRY and CDR2 SYGVKD. The CDR3 sequence: CAISGGQGGGYTF. The CDR3 nucleotides are TGTGCCATCAGTGGGGGACAGGGTGGAGGCTACACCTTC.

The CDR3 here is CAWSRGVGVRDTQYF. DNA for the CDR3: TGTGCCTGGAGTCGGGGGGTCGGAGTCCGCGATACGCAGTATTTT. This rearrangement joins TRBV30 to TRBJ2-3, with 7 positions matching TRBD2. Germline V CDR1 and CDR2: GTSNPN, SVGIG (reference sequence). The CDR3 runs 15 residues. V lost 2 bases to trimming and J lost 6 bases; unmatched junction nucleotides: 11.

CDR3 coding DNA: TGTGCCACCCAACTCCATGCGAACACTGAAGCTTTCTTT. It specifies CATQLHANTEAFF. J is TRBJ1-1 and V is TRBV6-1; D gene ambiguous. The V gene lost 10 bases and the J gene lost 1 base, with 13 bases spanning the gap. CDR1 is MNHNS and CDR2 is SASEGT in the germline V gene. CDR3 length equals 13 residues.

CDR3 nucleotide sequence: TGTGCCAGTAGTTCCAACGACAGGCGAGGTTACTATGGCTACACCTTC. Its translation: CASSSNDRRGYYGYTF. The chain recombines TRBV19 with TRBJ1-2; perhaps TRBD1 as D (6 bases). Looked up from germline, CDR1 is LNHDA and CDR2 is SQIVND (reference sequence). With 5 bases removed from V and 3 bases from J, the gap between germline ends came to 19 bases. The CDR3 extends over 16 amino acids.

The chain uses TRBV27 and TRBJ2-7; tentatively, D is TRBD2 (6 bases). Trimming shortened V by 3 bases and J by 1 base, and 13 bases separated the two germline ends. The V gene's germline CDR1 is MNHEY and CDR2 SMNVEV (reference sequence). This CDR3 is built from 15 residues. The CDR3 nucleotides read TGTGCCAGCAGTTTTGGCCGGGAGACATCCTACGAGCAGTACTTC. Residues: CASSFGRETSYEQYF.

This rearrangement joins TRBV11-1 to TRBJ2-7; perhaps TRBD1 as D (6 bases). This CDR3 is 15 amino acids long. V lost 5 bases and J lost 1, with 15 bases in between. The germline V gene has CDR1 SGHAT and CDR2 FQDESV (reference sequence). CDR3: CASSPRKQGSYEQYF. The CDR3 DNA reads as TGTGCCAGCAGCCCACGAAAACAGGGTTCCTACGAGCAGTACTTC.